These T cell receptor beta chains were read from a single sample in a study of response to subunit inactivated influenza vaccine. MiXCR, run by TCRdb on the RT-PCR reads, gives a single entry per CDR3 protein. The sample shows about 520,000 distinct CDR3 sequences, about 25% of them seen only once. Sequencing used CD4+ T cells sorted from PBMCs, obtained about 5 days after vaccination. The receptor source for this set is a middle-aged man who received an inactivated influenza vaccine. Each CDR3 is given with its conserved first and last residue. The order of the fields is CDR3 protein, D gene, V gene. D genes are given only for firm matches.

cdr3_aa: CASSLGGDREQYF
d_call: .
v_call: TRBV5-5

cdr3_aa: CSARDYRVNTEAFF
d_call: .
v_call: TRBV20-1

cdr3_aa: CASSYSYRATYEQYF
d_call: .
v_call: TRBV6-5

cdr3_aa: CASTHGTGVSGANVLTF
d_call: TRBD1
v_call: TRBV11-1

cdr3_aa: CASSRSGYTDTQYF
d_call: .
v_call: TRBV6-4

cdr3_aa: CSELAGDSYNEQFF
d_call: TRBD2
v_call: TRBV29-1

cdr3_aa: CASSLEAGATFF
d_call: TRBD2
v_call: TRBV5-1

cdr3_aa: CASSTYQTGAGRIYEQYF
d_call: .
v_call: TRBV25-1

cdr3_aa: CASSQRGLVYNEQFF
d_call: TRBD2
v_call: TRBV5-4

cdr3_aa: CAISADRVSPGANVLTF
d_call: TRBD1
v_call: TRBV10-3

cdr3_aa: CASSSNRGRGTEAFF
d_call: .
v_call: TRBV28

cdr3_aa: CSARPLEPYEQYF
d_call: .
v_call: TRBV20-1

cdr3_aa: CASSPNGRYWQLNTGELFF
d_call: .
v_call: TRBV5-6

cdr3_aa: CSVLRGGDEQYF
d_call: .
v_call: TRBV29-1

cdr3_aa: CASSPARDIQETQYF
d_call: .
v_call: TRBV5-1

cdr3_aa: CASRSSTSGGSTVTQYF
d_call: TRBD2
v_call: TRBV2

cdr3_aa: CASSKADRGHFGELFF
d_call: TRBD1
v_call: TRBV7-6

cdr3_aa: CSARGTMGEQGETQYF
d_call: .
v_call: TRBV20-1

cdr3_aa: CASSPPTSSGLNEQFF
d_call: .
v_call: TRBV18

cdr3_aa: CARLERGEEKLFF
d_call: .
v_call: TRBV3-1

cdr3_aa: CSARDIASGSHEQFF
d_call: TRBD2
v_call: TRBV20-1

cdr3_aa: CASRSKNRGSNQPQHF
d_call: TRBD1
v_call: TRBV6-8

cdr3_aa: CASSFIRVRGEKLFF
d_call: .
v_call: TRBV28

cdr3_aa: CAIRPSGTSGGTDTQYF
d_call: TRBD2
v_call: TRBV10-3

cdr3_aa: CSARGGSFSYEQYF
d_call: .
v_call: TRBV20-1

cdr3_aa: CASSQGVGKQETQYF
d_call: .
v_call: TRBV4-3

cdr3_aa: CATSDPDGQETQYF
d_call: .
v_call: TRBV24-1

cdr3_aa: CSARSTGQLYNSPLHF
d_call: TRBD1
v_call: TRBV20-1

cdr3_aa: CASSLRRQETQYF
d_call: .
v_call: TRBV7-6

cdr3_aa: CASSPWTDDYNGYTF
d_call: .
v_call: TRBV5-1

cdr3_aa: CASSPRTGGFYNEQFF
d_call: TRBD1
v_call: TRBV18

cdr3_aa: CSVGHPVGPQETQYF
d_call: .
v_call: TRBV29-1

cdr3_aa: CASSLGASGTNEQFF
d_call: TRBD2
v_call: TRBV5-1